Described below is a single T cell receptor (beta chain) sequence and its context. The antigen is unknown. Germline lookup yields CDR1 GTSNPN and CDR2 SVGIG (reference sequence). V lost 1 base and J 4 bases, leaving 14 bases between the germline ends. This CDR3 has 15 amino acids. RNA was extracted and reverse transcribed into cDNA as the sequencing template. The repertoire was sequenced with immunoSEQ multiplex PCR; TCRdb's copy has only in-frame clones and lacks some. The sample includes 170,000 or so clones, around three fifths seen only once; the top ten take 10% to 15%. This entry comes from a study of CD8+ T cells in alopecia areata. Study as a whole: A regimen of oral tofacitinib, 5 to 10 mg twice daily, was given to treated patients.

Points from the study as a whole: For baseline CD8+ expansion, any link to response stays uncertain with one nonresponder. Clonality exceeded that of normal scalp in lesional scalp, most notably in alopecia totalis/universalis. Expanded CD8+ clones among the top 100, as well as scalp clonality, were significantly decreased by tofacitinib.

Treatment noted: oral pan-JAK inhibitor, 5-10 mg twice daily. This sample comprised CD8+ T cells sorted from blood, obtained at week 24, from a patient treated with tofacitinib. V gene TRBV30 combines with J gene TRBJ1-5; perhaps TRBD1 as D (5 bases). This TCR derives from a human donor with alopecia areata. In DNA form, the CDR3 reads TGTGCCTGGAGTGGGATAGGGGAGGGGAATCAGCCCCAGCATTTT. Protein sequence: CAWSGIGEGNQPQHF. The whole variable domain, remainder taken from reference TRBV30 and TRBJ1-5, is SQTIHQWPATLVQPVGSPLSLECTVEGTSNPNLYWYRQAAGRGLQLLFYSVGIGQISSEVPQNLSASRPQDRQFILSSKKLLLSDSGFYLCAWSGIGEGNQPQHFGDGTRLSIL.